Below are 24 T cell receptor beta chains sequenced from a single sample in a study of naive and memory T cell subsets. Antigens of these TCRs are unknown. Two oligonucleotides, mixed equimolar, formed the beta constant-region primer covering TRBC1 and TRBC2. Four rounds of PCR amplified the ligated cDNA using nested alpha and beta constant-region primers plus SP2. TCRdb redid the calling of the UMI-ligation and nested PCR reads with MiXCR, one entry per CDR3 protein. Among about 150,000 distinct CDR3 sequences, 22% were seen once, and the ten largest hold 0.11%. Findings and caveats of the study: Possibly reflecting memory cells re-expressing CD45RA, a few larger clonotypes occurred in naive repertoires, especially CD8.

The sequenced material came from naive CD4+ T cells from blood. These TCRs come from a human donor in good health.

Only one count was recorded for this clonotype. This chain uses TRBV6-5 with TRBJ2-7; TRBD1 matches 7 bases. This CDR3 has 15 amino acids. V trimming: 6 bases; J trimming: 1 base; junction bases outside the gene matches: 9. CDR1 is MNHEY and CDR2 is SVGAGI in the germline V gene. The CDR3 region has the DNA TGTGCCAGCAGAATCACCGGGACAGTGTCCTACGAGCAGTACTTC. This codes for CASRITGTVSYEQYF.

This clonotype was observed a few times. The gene calls are TRBV9 and TRBJ2-1; D is ambiguous. The length of the CDR3 is 16 residues. Trimming shortened V by 0 bases and J by 9 bases, and 19 bases separated the two germline ends. CDR1 is SGDLS and CDR2 is YYNGEE in the germline V gene. The CDR3, as DNA: TGTGCCAGCAGCGTAGCTGGAACTGGTAGCCATGGTGAGCAGTTCTTC. Amino acids: CASSVAGTGSHGEQFF. Looking up the rest from reference TRBV9 and TRBJ2-1 gives the full variable domain: DSGVTQTPKHLITATGQRVTLRCSPRSGDLSVYWYQQSLDQGLQFLIQYYNGEERAKGNILERFSAQQFPDLHSELNLSSLELGDSALYFCASSVAGTGSHGEQFFGPGTRLTVL.

The gene calls are TRBV12-3 or TRBV12-4 and TRBJ1-2; TRBD1 is a possible D gene (6 bases). V lost 6 bases and J 4 bases, leaving 18 bases between the germline ends. This CDR3 has 15 residues. The CDR3 here is CASSLGAGTGYGYTF. The CDR3 DNA follows: TGTGCCAGCAGCCTGGGGGCGGGGACGGGCTATGGCTACACCTTC.

J is TRBJ1-2 and V is TRBV5-1; 9 bases are a match to TRBD1. Germline V gene sequence: CDR1 SGHRS, CDR2 YFSETQ. This CDR3 spans 16 amino acids. V lost 4 bases and J lost 5; bases outside the gene matches: 12. The CDR3 sequence: CASSPSTTGGFYGYTF. The CDR3, as DNA: TGCGCCAGCAGCCCTAGCACGACAGGGGGTTTTTATGGCTACACCTTC.

V usage is TRBV15 and J usage is TRBJ1-1, with D tentatively TRBD1 (6 bases). CDR1 and CDR2 from the germline V gene are LNHNV and YYDKDF (reference sequence). V lost 6 bases, J lost 2 bases, and 13 bases lay in between. The CDR3 runs to 14 residues. This CDR3 reads CATSQIRGNTEAFF. The CDR3 bases are TGTGCCACCAGTCAAATCAGGGGTAACACTGAAGCTTTCTTT.

The genes are TRBV20-1 and TRBJ2-3; unclear D gene. Looked up from germline, CDR1 is DFQATT and CDR2 is SNEGSKA (reference sequence). CDR3 length: 13 amino acids. V was pared by 6 bases and J by 2 bases, with 12 bases between. CDR3 DNA: TGCAGTGCCAATGACATCCCCACAGATACGCAGTATTTT. This sequence encodes CSANDIPTDTQYF.

This clonotype was seen repeatedly, ten times or more. This chain connects TRBV12-3 or TRBV12-4 to TRBJ2-3; unclear D gene. V lost 3 bases and J lost 0, with 13 bases in between. This CDR3 contains 16 residues. The CDR3: CASSFFRRWSTDTQYF. The CDR3 nucleotides read TGTGCCAGCAGTTTCTTCCGGCGATGGAGCACAGATACGCAGTATTTT.

This clonotype was counted only a few times. The chain uses TRBV20-1 and TRBJ2-1; 7 nucleotides agree with TRBD2. The CDR3 runs to 16 residues. The trim removed 1 base at V and 7 bases at J, leaving 13 bases unmatched. Germline CDR1 and CDR2: DFQATT and SNEGSKA (reference sequence). The CDR3 DNA sequence: TGCAGTGCTAGAGCTCGAGGACCCCGCGGGGGAAATGAGCAGTTCTTC. Translated, it gives CSARARGPRGGNEQFF.

This clonotype turned up a few times. The rearrangement uses TRBV7-9 and TRBJ2-7; no clear D. Germline values: CDR1 SEHNR, CDR2 FQNEAQ (reference sequence). This CDR3 contains 13 residues. V gave up 5 bases and J gave up 3 bases, with 11 bases separating them. As DNA, the CDR3 is TGTGCCAGCAGCGGGCAGAACCACTACGAGCAGTACTTC. This sequence encodes CASSGQNHYEQYF.

The rearrangement joins TRBV19 to TRBJ2-3; D gene unclear. V was trimmed by 2 bases and J by 2 bases, leaving 8 bases between them. The length of the CDR3 is 14 residues. The V gene's germline CDR1 is LNHDA and CDR2 SQIVND (reference sequence). The CDR3 DNA reads TGTGCCAGTAGTATAAGTGAGAACACAGATACGCAGTATTTT. It yields the protein CASSISENTDTQYF.

This chain links TRBV28 with TRBJ1-5, with a tentative D call TRBD1 (6 bases). With 5 bases removed from V and 0 bases from J, the gap between germline ends came to 14 bases. This CDR3 spans 16 amino acids. Germline values: CDR1 MDHEN, CDR2 SYDVKM. In DNA form, the CDR3 reads TGTGCCAGCAGTCTCTGGACAGCAGTTAGCAATCAGCCCCAGCATTTT. This encodes CASSLWTAVSNQPQHF.

This clonotype was counted between two and nine times. This chain joins TRBV20-1 and TRBJ2-1; TRBD2 is a possible D gene (5 bases). Germline CDR1 is DFQATT and CDR2 is SNEGSKA (reference sequence). V gave up 5 bases and J gave up 6 bases, with 17 bases separating them. CDR3 size: 14 residues. The CDR3 here is CSARGGLASNEQFF. The CDR3 coding sequence is TGCAGTGCTCGCGGTGGCCTAGCTAGCAATGAGCAGTTCTTC.

A few counts support this clonotype. The chain employs TRBV7-2 and TRBJ2-1; D ambiguous. V lost 4 bases, J lost 5 bases, and 6 bases lay in between. The germline gives CDR1 SGHTA, CDR2 FQGNSA. The CDR3 is made up of 12 amino acids. As DNA, the CDR3 is TGTGCCAGCAGCTCCGGTAACAATGAGCAGTTCTTC. Translating it yields CASSSGNNEQFF.

This sequence joins TRBV18 and TRBJ2-5; unclear D gene. Germline V CDR1 and CDR2: KGHSH, LQKENI. Trimming left V 4 bases short and J 3 bases short, with 9 bases between. The CDR3 runs 13 residues. The CDR3 DNA follows: TGTGCCAGCTCACGGGCGATTAAAGAGACCCAGTACTTC. Residues: CASSRAIKETQYF.

The V call is TRBV5-1, the J call TRBJ2-5; D gene unclear. CDR3 length: 14 residues. The V gene's germline CDR1 is SGHRS and CDR2 YFSETQ. Trimming took off 1 base at V and 5 bases at J, with 12 bases between the two ends. The CDR3 loop is CASSLSMVMETQYF. The CDR3, as DNA: TGCGCCAGCAGCTTGTCTATGGTCATGGAGACCCAGTACTTC. Full variable domain (remainder filled in from reference TRBV5-1 and TRBJ2-5): KAGVTQTPRYLIKTRGQQVTLSCSPISGHRSVSWYQQTPGQGLQFLFEYFSETQRNKGNFPGRFSGRQFSNSRSEMNVSTLELGDSALYLCASSLSMVMETQYFGPGTRLLVL.

This clonotype came up a few times. CDR3 sequence: CAWTNGIISGNTIYF. CDR3 DNA sequence: TGTGCCTGGACCAATGGGATCATCTCTGGAAACACCATATATTTT. The chain links TRBV30 to TRBJ1-3; D not resolved. The V end was cut by 4 bases, the J end by 0 bases, with 13 bases between. CDR1 and CDR2 (germline): GTSNPN, SVGIG (reference sequence). CDR3 length equals 15 residues. The full variable domain, with the rest looked up from reference TRBV30 and TRBJ1-3, is SQTIHQWPATLVQPVGSPLSLECTVEGTSNPNLYWYRQAAGRGLQLLFYSVGIGQISSEVPQNLSASRPQDRQFILSSKKLLLSDSGFYLCAWTNGIISGNTIYFGEGSWLTVV.

This clonotype was counted only a few times. The chain has TRBV28 and TRBJ2-5; TRBD2 is a possible D gene (6 bases). Per the germline V gene, CDR1 is MDHEN and CDR2 is SYDVKM. There are 14 residues in the CDR3. Trimming removed 5 bases from V and 6 bases from J, with 16 bases in between. The CDR3 here is CASSPYGSVKTQYF. DNA of the CDR3: TGTGCCAGCAGTCCCTACGGGAGCGTTAAGACCCAGTACTTC.

Comments on this clonotype: The junction departs from germline at one end; a sequencing error may be responsible. The CDR3 region has the DNA TGCAGCGTGGAAGGGACTAGCGGGAGAACCTATGAGCAGTTCTTC. Amino acids: CSVEGTSGRTYEQFF. The chain employs TRBV29-1 and TRBJ2-1, with 14 bases matching TRBD2. The CDR3 has 15 residues. Germline loops: CDR1 SQVTM, CDR2 ANQGSEA.

Notes on this clonotype: This could be a read error, since a much larger clone is one nucleotide away. The V call is TRBV28, the J call TRBJ2-3, with a tentative D call TRBD2 (6 bases). The CDR3 is 16 amino acids. Germline V gene lookup returns CDR1 MDHEN and CDR2 SYDVKM. V lost 5 bases and J lost 1, with 16 bases in between. The CDR3 DNA sequence: TGTGCCAGCAGTCCATCCCGACTAGTGGGCACAGATACGCAGTATTTT. Its translation is CASSPSRLVGTDTQYF.

In its sample, this clonotype was seen a few times. The chain uses TRBV5-1 and TRBJ1-1, with TRBD1 matching 9 bases. The V segment lost 3 bases and the J segment 1 base; nucleotides outside the gene matches: 13. Per the germline V gene, CDR1 is SGHRS and CDR2 is YFSETQ. The CDR3 loop spans 18 amino acids. For the CDR3, the DNA is TGCGCCAGCAGCTCCAAGGCCGGACCGGGACAGGGGAACACTGAAGCTTTCTTT. Translation gives CASSSKAGPGQGNTEAFF.

Details on this clonotype: The junction departs from the called germline gene at one end, perhaps through a read error. The chain carries TRBV7-6 and TRBJ2-1; D is possibly TRBD1 (6 bases). CDR1 is SGHVS and CDR2 is FNYEAQ in the germline V gene. This CDR3 has 15 residues. The DNA of the CDR3 is TGTGCCAGCAGCACAGGGTCCCGCTCCCACAATGAGCAGTTCTTC. Translation gives CASSTGSRSHNEQFF.

The genes are TRBV2 and TRBJ2-1, with TRBD2 matching over 11 bases. The V segment lost 5 bases and the J segment 7 bases; nucleotides outside the gene matches: 10. Germline values: CDR1 SNHLY, CDR2 FYNNEI. This CDR3 has 16 amino acids. The CDR3 region is CASSPYLAGGRNEQFF. The CDR3, as DNA: TGTGCCAGCAGTCCTTACCTAGCGGGAGGAAGGAATGAGCAGTTCTTC.

The table lists this clonotype with a few counts. DNA of the CDR3: TGTGCCAGCAGGAAGGGACTAGCGAGGGCGGAGACCCAGTACTTC. It is translated as CASRKGLARAETQYF. This chain uses TRBV27 with TRBJ2-5; 10 nucleotides align to TRBD2. The CDR3 length is 15 residues. Germline values: CDR1 MNHEY, CDR2 SMNVEV (reference sequence). Trimming cost V 6 bases and J 5 bases; bases outside gene matches: 9.

This clonotype was observed a handful of times. The V call is TRBV19, the J call TRBJ1-5; the match to TRBD1 covers 7 bases. The CDR3 sequence is 17 residues long. J lost 1 base, V lost 1 base, and 7 bases had no gene match. The germline CDR1 and CDR2 sequences are LNHDA and SQIVND (reference sequence). The CDR3 region is CASSIVGGGGSNQPQHF. Written as DNA, the CDR3 is TGTGCCAGTAGTATAGTCGGAGGGGGCGGGAGCAATCAGCCCCAGCATTTT.